The 22 T cell receptor beta chains below come from one sample, sequenced in a study of identical twins. TCRdb reprocessed the 5' RACE reads via MiXCR and lists one record per CDR3 protein. The sample holds hundreds of thousands of distinct CDR3 sequences, more than 8% seen once. These sequences were also reported in another study, on yellow fever vaccine responses in identical twins.

Sequenced input: CD8+ T cells sorted from blood. The receptors were sampled from a woman between 18 and 29 years old in good health.

The gene calls are TRBV13 and TRBJ2-7, with 8 positions matching TRBD1. This CDR3 has 18 amino acids. The ends lost 10 bases at V and 3 bases at J; junction bases unmatched: 23. CDR1 and CDR2 from the germline V gene are PRHDT and FYEKMQ (reference sequence). The CDR3: CAICSTNPPTGDLYEQYF. CDR3 bases: TGTGCCATCTGTTCCACCAACCCCCCGACAGGGGATCTCTACGAGCAGTACTTC.

This clonotype has at least ten counts. This sequence joins TRBV7-9 and TRBJ2-5; 9 nucleotides align to TRBD1. The V gene's germline CDR1 is SEHNR and CDR2 FQNEAQ (reference sequence). This CDR3 has 14 amino acids. Trimming at V came to 3 bases and at J to 3 bases, leaving 2 bases not matched to a gene. CDR3 DNA: TGTGCCAGCAGCTTGGACAGGGGAAAAGAGACCCAGTACTTC. It is translated as CASSLDRGKETQYF.

Many counts were recorded for this clonotype. The CDR3 nucleotides are TGTGCCAGCAGCTTATTGCGACTAGCGCAAGAGACCCAGTACTTC. Translated, it gives CASSLLRLAQETQYF. This sequence joins TRBV7-9 and TRBJ2-5; 8 bases are shared with TRBD2. The CDR3 is 15 amino acids. J lost 2 bases, V lost 2 bases, and 4 bases had no gene match. Per germline, CDR1 SEHNR and CDR2 FQNEAQ (reference sequence).

The chain recombines TRBV12-3 or TRBV12-4 with TRBJ2-1; 7 positions agree with TRBD1. CDR3 size: 15 residues. J was trimmed by 4 bases and V by 7 bases; bases with no gene match: 10. The CDR3 nucleotides read TGTGCCAGCAATAGCCGGGACAGCACGTACAATGAGCAGTTCTTC. Amino acids: CASNSRDSTYNEQFF.

This clonotype was counted a few times. The gene calls are TRBV4-3 and TRBJ2-1, with TRBD2 matching over 7 bases. Germline values: CDR1 LGHNA, CDR2 YSLEER. This CDR3 has 15 residues. V shed 0 bases, J shed 8 bases, and the junction held 7 bases outside the gene matches. The CDR3 DNA reads TGCGCCAGCAGCCAAGAGGCGGCTAGCGGCTATGAGCAGTTCTTC. This sequence encodes CASSQEAASGYEQFF.

The table lists this clonotype with a few counts. This chain connects TRBV9 to TRBJ2-7; possibly TRBD1 for D (6 bases). This CDR3 spans 13 amino acids. CDR1 is SGDLS, CDR2 YYNGEE, per germline. V lost 4 bases, J lost 3 bases, and 11 bases lay in between. CDR3 sequence (DNA): TGTGCCAGCAGCCCGGGACACTTCTACGAGCAGTACTTC. Its protein product is CASSPGHFYEQYF.

This clonotype was observed a few times. J is TRBJ2-5 and V is TRBV12-3 or TRBV12-4; unclear D gene. There are 15 residues in the CDR3. V shed 5 bases and J shed 5 bases, with 18 bases lying between them. The CDR3 DNA reads as TGTGCCAGCAGTCCCGCGGCCATTACCCATGAGACCCAGTACTTC. Translation: CASSPAAITHETQYF.

This clonotype occurred a few times. V gene TRBV20-1 combines with J gene TRBJ2-1; 8 nucleotides match TRBD2. The CDR3 length is 14 residues. Losses at the gene ends were 3 bases for V and 10 bases for J; bases not matched to a gene: 11. Germline values: CDR1 DFQATT, CDR2 SNEGSKA (reference sequence). The CDR3 DNA is TGCAGTGCTAGGGGCGTTGGACTAGCCGACGAGCAGTTCTTC. Translation: CSARGVGLADEQFF.

The chain recombines TRBV12-3 or TRBV12-4 with TRBJ2-2; 7 bases are shared with TRBD2. J was trimmed by 1 base and V by 11 bases; bases with no gene match: 22. The CDR3 is 19 amino acids. The CDR3 DNA reads as TGTGCCTGCTGGCCACCCGGGAGTAGCGGGTTCAAGAACACCGGGGAGCTGTTTTTT. It encodes CACWPPGSSGFKNTGELFF.

This clonotype was observed a handful of times. The chain couples TRBV6-1 to TRBJ2-3; 10 bases map to TRBD2. The germline gives CDR1 MNHNS, CDR2 SASEGT. Trimming at V came to 5 bases and at J to 4 bases, leaving 6 bases not matched to a gene. The CDR3 spans 15 residues. The CDR3 DNA is TGTGCCAGCAGTACCGTAGCGGGAGGACCAGATACGCAGTATTTT. Translation gives CASSTVAGGPDTQYF.

This clonotype was seen repeatedly, ten times or more. The genes are TRBV4-3 and TRBJ2-1, with TRBD2 identical over 16 bases. The CDR3 length is 15 residues. Trimming removed 3 bases from V and 8 bases from J; junction bases left unmatched: 1. Germline V lookup: CDR1 LGHNA, CDR2 YSLEER. The CDR3 DNA reads TGCGCCAGCAGCCATGGGACTAGCGGGAGGGATGAGCAGTTCTTC. This gives the protein CASSHGTSGRDEQFF.

This clonotype showed up just a few times. J is TRBJ2-3 and V is TRBV27, with D uncertain. The CDR3 consists of 12 residues. Germline loops: CDR1 MNHEY, CDR2 SMNVEV (reference sequence). V lost 10 bases and J lost 2, with 10 bases in between. CDR3 sequence (DNA): TGTGCCACTACGGATGTCACAGATACGCAGTATTTT. It specifies CATTDVTDTQYF.

This clonotype came up a few times. The chain employs TRBV29-1 and TRBJ2-7, with TRBD1 as a possible D gene (6 bases). V lost 1 base, J lost 2 bases, and 9 bases lay in between. CDR3 length equals 13 residues. Per the germline V gene, CDR1 is SQVTM and CDR2 is ANQGSEA. The CDR3 DNA reads TGCAGCGTTGAAGGGACAGAGCCCTACGAGCAGTACTTC. Protein: CSVEGTEPYEQYF.

This clonotype appeared many times. The chain combines TRBV12-3 or TRBV12-4 with TRBJ2-7; 12 bases fit TRBD1. The CDR3 sequence is 14 residues long. V trimming: 5 bases; J trimming: 5 bases; junction bases outside the gene matches: 4. The CDR3 coding sequence is TGTGCCAGCAGTCCCGGGACAGGGGGCGACGAGCAGTACTTC. Translating it yields CASSPGTGGDEQYF.

Notes on this clonotype: Its ends do not fully match the called genes, so a read error is possible. The chain employs TRBV7-9 and TRBJ2-2; no clear D. The CDR3 sequence is 15 residues long. CDR1 SEHNR and CDR2 FQNEAQ come from the germline V gene (reference sequence). The CDR3 DNA reads TGTGCCAGCAGCTTTTTCGGGCGGAACCCCGGGGAGCTGTTTTTT. Translating it yields CASSFFGRNPGELFF.

This clonotype was seen only a few times. The chain joins TRBV14 to TRBJ2-7; 8 bases agree with TRBD2. The CDR3 is made up of 16 amino acids. V lost 2 bases to trimming and J lost 1 base; unmatched junction nucleotides: 7. Looked up from germline, CDR1 is SGHDN and CDR2 is FVKESK. For the CDR3, the DNA is TGTGCCAGCAGCCAAACTAGCGGCGAAGTGTCCTACGAGCAGTACTTC. Translation gives CASSQTSGEVSYEQYF.

This clonotype was seen a handful of times. The CDR3 is CASSHRGNGIDTQYF. The DNA for the CDR3 is TGTGCCAGCAGCCACAGGGGTAATGGGATAGATACGCAGTATTTT. This sequence joins TRBV9 and TRBJ2-3; 7 nucleotides agree with TRBD1. Germline V gene lookup returns CDR1 SGDLS and CDR2 YYNGEE. The CDR3 totals 15 residues. V shed 4 bases, J shed 5 bases, and the junction held 10 bases outside the gene matches.

J is TRBJ2-2 and V is TRBV7-8, with D perhaps TRBD2 (7 bases). This CDR3 has 17 residues. From germline, CDR1 is SGHVS and CDR2 FQNEAQ. The V gene lost 5 bases and the J gene lost 0 bases, with 16 bases spanning the gap. This chain's CDR3 is CASSVPGGGANTGELFF. DNA of the CDR3: TGTGCCAGCAGCGTTCCTGGGGGGGGCGCGAACACCGGGGAGCTGTTTTTT.

The sample holds many counts of this clonotype. This sequence joins TRBV12-3 or TRBV12-4 and TRBJ2-3; TRBD2 agrees at 7 bases. Unmatched junction bases numbered 6, after V lost 6 bases and J lost 0 bases. The CDR3 has 15 residues. The CDR3 sequence is CASSNFGGSTDTQYF. The CDR3 DNA follows: TGTGCCAGCAGCAATTTCGGGGGGAGCACAGATACGCAGTATTTT.

This clonotype was counted at least ten times. V and J are TRBV6-1 and TRBJ2-1; 9 nucleotides line up with TRBD1. Germline values: CDR1 MNHNS, CDR2 SASEGT. Trimming took 6 bases from V and 7 from J; bases not matched to a gene: 4. The CDR3 totals 13 residues. CDR3 DNA: TGTGCCAGCAGCCAGACAGGGGGTAATGAGCAGTTCTTC. Encoded protein: CASSQTGGNEQFF.

The table lists this clonotype with many counts. The chain has TRBV20-1 and TRBJ1-5; D is possibly TRBD1 (6 bases). The germline V gene encodes CDR1 DFQATT and CDR2 SNEGSKA (reference sequence). Trimming shortened V by 0 bases and J by 6 bases, and 12 bases separated the two germline ends. CDR3 length equals 14 residues. Here the CDR3 DNA reads TGCAGTGCTAGAGACCACAGGGAGGCTCAGCCCCAGCATTTT. It is translated as CSARDHREAQPQHF.

This clonotype was detected only a few times. The chain combines TRBV27 with TRBJ2-7; D unclear. The CDR3 runs 15 residues. V lost 4 bases to trimming and J lost 10 bases, with 23 bases between them. Looked up from germline, CDR1 is MNHEY and CDR2 is SMNVEV (reference sequence). The CDR3 loop reads CASSSAGPSPDVQYF. The CDR3 DNA is TGTGCCAGCAGTTCGGCTGGGCCGTCTCCAGACGTTCAGTACTTC.